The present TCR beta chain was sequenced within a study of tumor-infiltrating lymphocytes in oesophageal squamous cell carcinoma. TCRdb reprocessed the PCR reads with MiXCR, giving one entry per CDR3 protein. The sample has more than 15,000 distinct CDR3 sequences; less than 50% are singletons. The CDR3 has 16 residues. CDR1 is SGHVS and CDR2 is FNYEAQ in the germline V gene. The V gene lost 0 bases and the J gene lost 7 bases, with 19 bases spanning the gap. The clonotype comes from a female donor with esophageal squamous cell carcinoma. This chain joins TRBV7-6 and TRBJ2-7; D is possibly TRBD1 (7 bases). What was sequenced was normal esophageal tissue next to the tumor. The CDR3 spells CASSLAQGGEYNEQYF. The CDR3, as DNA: TGTGCCAGCAGCTTAGCGCAGGGGGGTGAATACAATGAGCAGTACTTC.